A selection of T cell receptor beta chains follows, all from one sample in a study of human T cells and chemical hapten exposure. TCRdb ran MiXCR on the RACE reads and lists one entry per CDR3 protein. The sample gives some 77,000 distinct CDR3 sequences, about a tenth of which show up once; roughly 1.4% is in the top ten. This sample comprised whole blood, obtained in connection with sensitization to the hapten diphenylcyclopropenone (DPC). These TCRs come from a woman aged 45-65 years with alopecia areata. Some clones in this sample may be carry-over from other donors' samples. The CDR3 runs from the conserved cysteine through the conserved F or W. D genes are given only for firm matches. Clone size, where shown, is once, few, many, or a class for clones that have expanded.

>NA|NA|TRBJ1-4|TRBV19
CASTPQGLNEKLFF
TGTGCCAGTACCCCACAGGGCCTTAATGAAAAACTGTTTTTT
>NA|NA|TRBJ1-1|TRBV29-1
CSGDRLRVNTEAFF
TGCAGCGGGGACCGTCTTAGGGTGAACACTGAAGCTTTCTTT
>NA|NA|TRBJ2-3|TRBV6-4
CASSDSGALTDTQYF
TGTGCCAGCAGTGACTCCGGGGCTTTGACAGATACGCAGTATTTT
>NA|NA|TRBJ2-6|TRBV20-1
CSAQDPAANVLTF
TGCAGTGCCCAGGACCCTGCGGCCAACGTCCTGACTTTC
>NA|NA|TRBJ2-7|TRBV7-6
CASSLLQGGGHEQYF
TGTGCCAGCAGCTTATTGCAGGGAGGCGGCCACGAGCAGTACTTC
>NA|few|TRBJ1-6|TRBV27
CASSFAHRANSPLHF
TGTGCCAGCAGTTTTGCCCACAGGGCCAACTCACCCCTCCACTTT
>TRBD1|few|TRBJ1-2|TRBV5-5
CASSKGGAGGYTF
TGTGCCAGCAGCAAAGGGGGCGCGGGAGGCTACACCTTC
>TRBD2|many|TRBJ2-7|TRBV6-2/TRBV6-3
CASSYAGETYEQYF
TGTGCCAGCAGTTACGCGGGAGAAACCTACGAGCAGTACTTC
>TRBD1|many|TRBJ1-5|TRBV7-8
CATGTGGNQPQHF
TGTGCCACCGGGACAGGGGGGAATCAGCCCCAGCATTTT
>TRBD2|NA|TRBJ2-7|TRBV11-3
CASSSGTSGRRYEQYF
TGTGCCAGCAGCTCTGGTACTAGCGGGAGAAGGTACGAGCAGTACTTC
>TRBD2|many|TRBJ2-1|TRBV3-1
CASSQSGRVGYNEQFF
TGTGCCAGCAGCCAAAGCGGGAGGGTAGGGTACAATGAGCAGTTCTTC
>NA|few|TRBJ2-5|TRBV10-3
CAISDGPPRETQYF
TGTGCCATCAGTGACGGGCCCCCCAGAGAGACCCAGTACTTC
>TRBD2|few|TRBJ2-1|TRBV3-1
CASSPIAGGGNEQFF
TGTGCCAGCAGTCCGATAGCGGGAGGGGGAAATGAGCAGTTCTTC
>NA|NA|TRBJ2-7|TRBV28
CASSFRTRASYEQYF
TGTGCCAGCAGTTTCCGGACTCGGGCTTCCTACGAGCAGTACTTC
>NA|medium-sized|TRBJ1-6|TRBV13
CASSSDISPLHF
TGTGCCAGCAGCTCTGACATTTCACCCCTCCACTTT
>NA|NA|TRBJ2-1|TRBV18
CASSTSQDGEQFF
TGTGCCAGCTCAACCTCACAGGACGGTGAGCAGTTCTTC
>TRBD2|NA|TRBJ2-1|TRBV6-4
CASSGEGTSWHEQFF
TGTGCCAGCAGTGGGGAAGGGACTAGCTGGCATGAGCAGTTCTTC
>NA|NA|TRBJ2-7|TRBV18
CASSPALALRDEQYF
TGTGCCAGCTCTCCCGCGTTGGCCTTGAGGGACGAGCAGTACTTC
>NA|few|TRBJ1-4|TRBV7-6
CASSPGENEKLFF
TGTGCCAGCAGCCCTGGGGAGAATGAAAAACTGTTTTTT
>TRBD1|NA|TRBJ2-5|TRBV11-2
CASSTQGIETQYF
TGTGCCAGCAGTACACAGGGGATAGAGACCCAGTACTTC
>NA|NA|TRBJ2-2|TRBV1
CTSSQARGRAKTGELFF
TGCACCAGCAGCCAAGCCCGCGGGAGGGCCAAGACCGGGGAGCTGTTTTTT
>NA|NA|TRBJ1-1|TRBV28
CASSPVLNTEAFF
TGTGCCAGCAGTCCTGTCTTGAACACTGAAGCTTTCTTT
>TRBD2|few|TRBJ2-1|TRBV7-3
CASSFEGLAISQQFF
TGTGCCAGCAGCTTCGAGGGACTAGCCATATCGCAGCAGTTCTTC
>NA|few|TRBJ2-1|TRBV19
CASSGGQNLGNEQFF
TGTGCCAGTAGTGGGGGCCAAAATCTTGGGAATGAGCAGTTCTTC
>TRBD1|few|TRBJ1-3|TRBV30
CAWSASRQGGNTIYF
TGTGCCTGGAGTGCGTCCCGACAGGGAGGAAACACCATATATTTT
>NA|NA|TRBJ2-1|TRBV11-2
CASSSGRGSYNEQFF
TGTGCCAGCAGCTCGGGACGGGGCTCCTACAATGAGCAGTTCTTC
>NA|many|TRBJ1-1|TRBV15
CATSRTGNTEAFF
TGTGCCACCAGCAGGACGGGGAACACTGAAGCTTTCTTT